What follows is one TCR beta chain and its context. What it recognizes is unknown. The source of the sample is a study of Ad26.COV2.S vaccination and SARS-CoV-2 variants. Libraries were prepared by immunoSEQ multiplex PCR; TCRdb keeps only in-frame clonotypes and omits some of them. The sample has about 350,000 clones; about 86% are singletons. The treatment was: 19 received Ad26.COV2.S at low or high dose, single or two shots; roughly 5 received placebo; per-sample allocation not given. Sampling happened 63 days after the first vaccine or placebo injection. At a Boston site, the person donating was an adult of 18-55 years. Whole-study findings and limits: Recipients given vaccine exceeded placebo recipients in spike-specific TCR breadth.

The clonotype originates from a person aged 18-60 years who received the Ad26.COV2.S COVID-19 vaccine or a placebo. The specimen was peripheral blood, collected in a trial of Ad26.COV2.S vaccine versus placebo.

The CDR3 region is CASSETGTRLNTGELFF. The CDR3 nucleotides read TGTGCCAGCAGTGAAACAGGGACTCGATTAAACACCGGGGAGCTGTTTTTT. The rearrangement uses TRBV2 and TRBJ2-2, with D perhaps being TRBD1 or TRBD2 (6 bases each). CDR3 length equals 17 residues. V shed 2 bases and J shed 2 bases, with 15 bases lying between them. CDR1 and CDR2 from the germline V gene are SNHLY and FYNNEI.